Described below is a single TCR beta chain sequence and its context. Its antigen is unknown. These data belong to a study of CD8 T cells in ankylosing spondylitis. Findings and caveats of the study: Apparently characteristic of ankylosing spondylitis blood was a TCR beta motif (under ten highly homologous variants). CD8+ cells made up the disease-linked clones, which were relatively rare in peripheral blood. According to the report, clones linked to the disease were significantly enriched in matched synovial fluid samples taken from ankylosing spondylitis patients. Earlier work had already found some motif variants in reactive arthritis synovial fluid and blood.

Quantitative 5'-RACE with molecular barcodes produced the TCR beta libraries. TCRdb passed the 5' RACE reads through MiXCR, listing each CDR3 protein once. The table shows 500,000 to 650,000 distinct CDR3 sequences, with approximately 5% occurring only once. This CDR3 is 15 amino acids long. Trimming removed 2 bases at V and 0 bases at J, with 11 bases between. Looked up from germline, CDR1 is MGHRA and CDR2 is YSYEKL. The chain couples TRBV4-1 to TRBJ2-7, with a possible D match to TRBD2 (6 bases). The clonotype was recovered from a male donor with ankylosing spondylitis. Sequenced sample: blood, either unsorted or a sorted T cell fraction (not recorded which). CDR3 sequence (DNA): TGCGCCAGCAGCCAACCTCTCGGGAGCTCCTACGAGCAGTACTTC. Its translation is CASSQPLGSSYEQYF.